This entry lists 2 T cell receptor beta chains sequenced from one sample in a study of blood T cell repertoires in COVID-19. Sequencing used immunoSEQ multiplex PCR; TCRdb keeps in-frame clones, though not all of them. The table shows 150,000 or so clones, with 70% to 85% occurring only once. What was sequenced was peripheral blood. These receptors were obtained from a woman older than 75 with acute or convalescent COVID-19.

The chain recombines TRBV18 with TRBJ1-4, with a possible D match to TRBD1 (6 bases). CDR1 is KGHSH, CDR2 LQKENI, per germline. The V gene lost 1 base and the J gene lost 5 bases, with 17 bases spanning the gap. The CDR3 is made up of 17 amino acids. The chain's CDR3 is CASSPLSPGGANEKLFF. The CDR3 coding sequence is TGTGCCAGCTCACCACTCTCCCCCGGGGGGGCAAATGAAAAACTGTTTTTT.

This clone has a single count. This chain joins TRBV5-5 and TRBJ1-1; no clear D. Germline lookup yields CDR1 SGHKS and CDR2 YYEKEE (reference sequence). Trimming removed 2 bases from V and 4 bases from J, with 9 bases in between. The CDR3 has 13 amino acids. The CDR3 reads CASSFQEGTEAFF. The CDR3 coding sequence is TGTGCCAGCAGCTTTCAGGAGGGCACTGAAGCTTTCTTT.